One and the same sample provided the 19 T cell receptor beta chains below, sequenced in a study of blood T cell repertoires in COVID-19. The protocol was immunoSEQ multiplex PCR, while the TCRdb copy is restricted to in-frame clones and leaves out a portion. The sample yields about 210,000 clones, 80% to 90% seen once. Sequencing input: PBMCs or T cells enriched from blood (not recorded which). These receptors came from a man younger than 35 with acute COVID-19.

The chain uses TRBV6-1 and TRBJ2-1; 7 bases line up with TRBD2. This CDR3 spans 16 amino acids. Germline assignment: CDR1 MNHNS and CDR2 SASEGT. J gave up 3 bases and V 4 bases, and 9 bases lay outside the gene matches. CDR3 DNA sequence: TGTGCCAGCAGTGCTGGACCTAGCGGAGACTACAATGAGCAGTTCTTC. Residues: CASSAGPSGDYNEQFF.

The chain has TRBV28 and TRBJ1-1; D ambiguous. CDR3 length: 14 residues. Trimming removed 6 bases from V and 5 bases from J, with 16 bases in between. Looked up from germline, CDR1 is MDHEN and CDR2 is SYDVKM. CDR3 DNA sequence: TGTGCCAGCAGCCCCGTCCAGCGGCAGACTGAAGCTTTCTTT. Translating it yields CASSPVQRQTEAFF. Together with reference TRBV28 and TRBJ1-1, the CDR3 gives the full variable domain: DVKVTQSSRYLVKRTGEKVFLECVQDMDHENMFWYRQDPGLGLRLIYFSYDVKMKEKGDIPEGYSVSREKKERFSLILESASTNQTSMYLCASSPVQRQTEAFFGQGTRLTVV.

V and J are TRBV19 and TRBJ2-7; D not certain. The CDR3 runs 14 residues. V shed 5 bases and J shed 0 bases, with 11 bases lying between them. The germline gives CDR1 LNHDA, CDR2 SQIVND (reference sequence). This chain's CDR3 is CASSPSLSSYEQYF. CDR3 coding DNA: TGTGCCAGTAGTCCCTCCCTGAGCTCCTACGAGCAGTACTTC.

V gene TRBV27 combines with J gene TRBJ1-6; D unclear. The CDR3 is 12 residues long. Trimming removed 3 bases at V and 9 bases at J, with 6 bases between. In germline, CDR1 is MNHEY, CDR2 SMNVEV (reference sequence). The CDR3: CASSFGGSPLHF. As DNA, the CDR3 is TGTGCCAGCAGTTTTGGAGGTTCACCCCTCCACTTT.

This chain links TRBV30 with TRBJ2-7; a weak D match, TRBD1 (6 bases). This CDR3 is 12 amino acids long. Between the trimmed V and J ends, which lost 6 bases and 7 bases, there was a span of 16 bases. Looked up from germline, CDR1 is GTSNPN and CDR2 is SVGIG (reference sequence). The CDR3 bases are TGTGCCTGCACTACCTCAGGGGAGGAGCAGTACTTC. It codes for CACTTSGEEQYF.

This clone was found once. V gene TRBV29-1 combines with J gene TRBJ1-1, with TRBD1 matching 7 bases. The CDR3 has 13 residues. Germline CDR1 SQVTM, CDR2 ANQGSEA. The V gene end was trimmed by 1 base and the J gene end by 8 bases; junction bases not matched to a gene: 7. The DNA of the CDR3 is TGCAGCGTTGAAGGACAGGGCCCCTCAGAAGCTTTCTTT. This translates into CSVEGQGPSEAFF.

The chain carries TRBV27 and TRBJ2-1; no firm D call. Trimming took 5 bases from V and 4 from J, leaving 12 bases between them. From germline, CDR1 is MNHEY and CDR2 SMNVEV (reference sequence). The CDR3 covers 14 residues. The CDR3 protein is CASSQRGAYNEQFF. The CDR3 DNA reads TGTGCCAGCAGTCAACGAGGAGCTTACAATGAGCAGTTCTTC.

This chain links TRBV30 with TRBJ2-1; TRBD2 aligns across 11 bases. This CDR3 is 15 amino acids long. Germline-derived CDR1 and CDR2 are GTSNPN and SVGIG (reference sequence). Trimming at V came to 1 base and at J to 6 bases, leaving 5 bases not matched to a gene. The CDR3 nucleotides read TGTGCCTGGAGTGGTATAGCGGGAGGGCTCAATGAGCAGTTCTTC. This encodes CAWSGIAGGLNEQFF.

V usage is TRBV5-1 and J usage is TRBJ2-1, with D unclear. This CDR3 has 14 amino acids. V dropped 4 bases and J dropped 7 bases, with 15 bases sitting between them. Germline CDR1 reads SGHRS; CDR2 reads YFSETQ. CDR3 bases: TGCGCCAGCAGCATTACTACTCCACCAAATGAGCAGTTCTTC. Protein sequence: CASSITTPPNEQFF.

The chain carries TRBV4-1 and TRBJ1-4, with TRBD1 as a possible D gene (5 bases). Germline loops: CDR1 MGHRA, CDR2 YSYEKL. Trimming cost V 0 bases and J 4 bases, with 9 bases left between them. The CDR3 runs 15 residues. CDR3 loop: CASSQEAGVNEKLFF. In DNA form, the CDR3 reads TGCGCCAGCAGCCAAGAAGCGGGGGTTAATGAAAAACTGTTTTTT.

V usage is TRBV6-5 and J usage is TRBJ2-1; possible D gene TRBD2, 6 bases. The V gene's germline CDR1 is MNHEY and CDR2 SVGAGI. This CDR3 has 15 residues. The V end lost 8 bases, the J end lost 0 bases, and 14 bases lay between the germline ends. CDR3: CASSEEAGSYNEQFF. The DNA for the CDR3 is TGTGCCAGCTCGGAGGAAGCGGGCTCCTACAATGAGCAGTTCTTC.

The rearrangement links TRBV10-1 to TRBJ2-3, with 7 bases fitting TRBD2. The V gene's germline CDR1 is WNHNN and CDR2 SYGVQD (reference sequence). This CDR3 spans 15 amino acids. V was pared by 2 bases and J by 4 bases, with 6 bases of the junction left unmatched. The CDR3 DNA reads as TGCGCCAGCAGTGAGGGGGTGGGAGGGCCAGATACGCAGTATTTT. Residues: CASSEGVGGPDTQYF.

The CDR3 sequence is CAWTPRTTGELFF. The CDR3 bases are TGTGCCTGGACTCCCAGAACAACCGGGGAGCTGTTTTTT. This sequence joins TRBV30 and TRBJ2-2; D call uncertain. V was clipped by 4 bases and J by 5 bases, with 11 bases between them. The CDR3 consists of 13 residues. Germline V gene data show CDR1 as GTSNPN and CDR2 as SVGIG (reference sequence). The complete variable domain, with remaining parts taken from reference TRBV30 and TRBJ2-2, reads SQTIHQWPATLVQPVGSPLSLECTVEGTSNPNLYWYRQAAGRGLQLLFYSVGIGQISSEVPQNLSASRPQDRQFILSSKKLLLSDSGFYLCAWTPRTTGELFFGEGSRLTVL.

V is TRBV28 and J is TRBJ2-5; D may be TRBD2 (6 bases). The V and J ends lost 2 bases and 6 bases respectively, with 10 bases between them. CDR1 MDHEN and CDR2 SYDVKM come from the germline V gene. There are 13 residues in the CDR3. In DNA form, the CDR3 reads TGTGCCAGCAGTTTAGGGAGGAGCCAGACCCAGTACTTC. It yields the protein CASSLGRSQTQYF.

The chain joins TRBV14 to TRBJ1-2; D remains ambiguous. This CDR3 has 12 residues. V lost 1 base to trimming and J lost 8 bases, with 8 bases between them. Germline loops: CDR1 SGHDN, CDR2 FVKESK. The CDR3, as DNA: TGTGCCAGCAGCCAAGTCAGTTGGGGCTACACCTTC. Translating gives CASSQVSWGYTF.

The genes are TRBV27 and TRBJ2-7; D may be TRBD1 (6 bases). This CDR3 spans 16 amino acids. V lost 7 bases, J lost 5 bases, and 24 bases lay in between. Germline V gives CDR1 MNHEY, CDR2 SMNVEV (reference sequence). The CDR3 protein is CASTPRPGQPGDEQYF. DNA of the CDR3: TGTGCCAGCACCCCCCGACCGGGACAACCTGGTGACGAGCAGTACTTC.

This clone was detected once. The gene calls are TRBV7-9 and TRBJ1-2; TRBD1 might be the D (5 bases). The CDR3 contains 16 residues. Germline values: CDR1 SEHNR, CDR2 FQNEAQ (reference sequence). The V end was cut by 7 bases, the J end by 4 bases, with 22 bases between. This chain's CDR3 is CASTTLGGIGIYGYTF. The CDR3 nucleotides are TGTGCCAGCACCACCTTGGGGGGGATTGGAATCTATGGCTACACCTTC.

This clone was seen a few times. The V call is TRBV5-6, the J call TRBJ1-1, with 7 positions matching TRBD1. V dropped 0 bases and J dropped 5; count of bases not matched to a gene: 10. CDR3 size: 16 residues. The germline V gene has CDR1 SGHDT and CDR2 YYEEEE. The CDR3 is CASSLELYRGGTEAFF. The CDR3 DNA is TGTGCCAGCAGCTTGGAACTGTACAGGGGTGGGACTGAAGCTTTCTTT.

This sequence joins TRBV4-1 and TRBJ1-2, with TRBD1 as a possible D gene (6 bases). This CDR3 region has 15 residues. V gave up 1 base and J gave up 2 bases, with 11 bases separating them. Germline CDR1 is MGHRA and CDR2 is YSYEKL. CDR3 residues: CASSQGPDSNYGYTF. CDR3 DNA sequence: TGCGCCAGCAGCCAAGGCCCGGACAGCAACTATGGCTACACCTTC.